This TCR beta chain was observed in a study of blood T cell repertoires in COVID-19. Germline-derived CDR1 and CDR2 are SGHDN and FVKESK. J lost 3 bases, V lost 4 bases, and 2 bases had no gene match. The CDR3 covers 13 residues. Original processing notes: For nucleated cells, counts were estimated from reference gene primer amplification. Only in-frame clones appear in the TCRdb table, and some are missing; sequencing was by immunoSEQ multiplex PCR. V, J and clone size were drawn from that table, and D and trimming were deduced from the DNA. The data show fewer than 350,000 clones, around 85% seen once. Participant-reported clinical history was the basis for cohort assignment. Recovered status in Cohort 3 required two negative PCRs, clearance, or symptom resolution.

The sample taken for sequencing was PBMCs or T cells enriched from blood (not recorded which). The clonotype was recovered from a woman in her 40s who had recovered from COVID-19. The V call is TRBV14, the J call TRBJ1-2, with 7 bases matching TRBD1. Here the CDR3 reads CASSRQGYYGYTF. CDR3 nucleotide sequence: TGTGCCAGCAGCCGACAGGGCTACTATGGCTACACCTTC. The complete variable domain, with remaining parts taken from reference TRBV14 and TRBJ1-2, reads EAGVTQFPSHSVIEKGQTVTLRCDPISGHDNLYWYRRVMGKEIKFLLHFVKESKQDESGMPNNRFLAERTGGTYSTLKVQPAELEDSGVYFCASSRQGYYGYTFGSGTRLTVV.